This TCR beta chain was recorded in a study of blood T cell repertoires in COVID-19. Study background: Sample material is recorded as cDNA or gDNA derived from T cells, B-cell-depleted T cells, or PBMCs.

CDR3 length: 15 amino acids. V lost 7 bases, J lost 0 bases, and 10 bases lay in between. In germline, CDR1 is MNHEY, CDR2 SMNVEV (reference sequence). In the original workflow: Using reference gene primer amplification, nucleated cell counts were estimated. Generated by immunoSEQ multiplex PCR, the TCRdb table keeps only in-frame clones and is missing some. V, J and clone size are taken as reported in that table, and D and trimming were inferred from the DNA itself. This sample has 150,000 to 200,000 clones, with 80% found just once. This rearrangement joins TRBV27 to TRBJ1-6; D gene unclear. Sequenced sample: peripheral blood. The TCR comes from a man aged 55-75 years with acute or convalescent COVID-19. CDR3 region: CASTELSSYNSPLHF. The CDR3, as DNA: TGTGCCAGCACCGAGTTAAGCTCCTATAATTCACCCCTCCACTTT.